At least ten counts were recorded for the clone carrying this T cell receptor (beta chain). Its antigen remains unidentified. TCRdb re-called the 5' RACE reads through MiXCR, storing one row per CDR3 protein. The sample records about 92,000 distinct CDR3 sequences, about 12% being singletons. This record belongs to a study of spatial heterogeneity in lung cancer. Study-wide context: An average of more than ten raw reads was observed per unique TCR and UMI combination.

Germline-derived CDR1 and CDR2 are DFQATT and SNEGSKA (reference sequence). This CDR3 has 14 amino acids. With 3 bases clipped from V and 2 bases from J, the junction kept 1 base outside the gene matches. As to time point: sample taken at primary tumor resection. No cell sorting; template was whole RNA from tumor, lung tissue or PBMC. A total of approximately 75 untreated early-stage non-small cell lung cancer patients served as donors. Study observations and caveats: At resection, ubiquitous expanded tumor TCRs appeared in blood more than at follow-up.

Material: PBMCs, obtained at surgery. The sequence derives from a male donor with early-stage non-small cell lung cancer. The rearrangement links TRBV20-1 to TRBJ2-5; 12 nucleotides align to TRBD2. The CDR3 region is CSARTSGGQETQYF. CDR3 DNA: TGCAGTGCTAGGACTAGCGGGGGTCAAGAGACCCAGTACTTC.